The sequence of this T cell receptor (beta chain) was determined in a study of blood T cell repertoires in COVID-19. Study background: Acute-phase and convalescent COVID-19 samples originated in the United States, Italy and Spain.

This clone was recorded a few times. CDR1 is ENHRY and CDR2 is SYGVKD in the germline V gene. V was cut by 2 bases and J by 6 bases, with 17 bases left in between. CDR3 length equals 15 residues. Original methodology: Researchers report that nucleated cell counts were estimated from reference gene primer amplification. Only in-frame clones appear in the TCRdb table, and some are missing; sequencing was by immunoSEQ multiplex PCR. Clone size and V and J calls were adopted from that table, with D and trimming inferred from the DNA. This sample has more than 250,000 clones, with roughly 89% found just once. Living in under 30 US areas, the participants were between roughly 18 and 95 years of age. Categorization into cohorts depended on clinical history that participants reported.

The source of this sequence is a woman younger than 30 with acute COVID-19. The rearrangement links TRBV10-3 to TRBJ2-7; D is uncertain. The material sequenced was PBMCs or T cells enriched from blood (not recorded which). The CDR3 DNA is TGTGCCATCAGTGAGGGTCTACGCGTCCCCTCCGAGCAGTACTTC. The encoded protein is CAISEGLRVPSEQYF.